This T cell receptor (beta chain) was retrieved from a study of blood T cell repertoires in COVID-19 (dated by TCRdb to about 2020). As for the study more broadly: Samples covering the acute and convalescent phases of COVID-19 were provided by collaborators in the United States, Italy and Spain. Deeply sampled blood TCRbeta repertoires from subjects exposed to, actively infected with, or recovered from COVID-19 were included in the dataset. The repertoires were released in a freely available public database intended as a resource for research on the immune response to SARS-CoV-2. Where available, HLA class I and class II types were taken from metadata supplied by the sample provider and were not determined by assay-based typing. Samples came from the ongoing ImmuneRACE study (first 160 participants) plus 1,254 subjects from 6 global collaborators. The prospective study material was composed of cDNA or gDNA derived from T cells, B-cell-depleted T cells, or PBMCs. The sample metadata nearly always contained a de-identified subject ID, COVID-19 status, age in years and sex. Here is what the overall study found, with its caveats: Clinical and demographic metadata were provided uncurated, with the amount varying by source and participant.

TCRbeta CDR3 regions were amplified from genomic DNA by means of the immunoSEQ Assay, a bias-controlled multiplex PCR. Regarding the original processing steps: The number of nucleated cells in each sample was estimated from the amplification of reference gene primers within the assay. Sequence reads were collapsed and filtered to measure the absolute abundance of every unique TCRbeta CDR3 rearrangement. Productive Simpson clonality was computed per sample as the square root of Simpson's diversity index over productive rearrangements. Imported from immuneACCESS, the table was reduced by TCRdb to in-frame sequences with V and J called. These copies leave out some clones; in studies compared against another copy, an unresolved V gene accounts for under half, and the cause of the remainder is not known. V and J calls and clone size are copied from that table; D and trimming were computed from the DNA. The sample profile shows hundreds of thousands of clones; 88% of them were found once. Of the sample, more than 2% is held by the ten largest clones.

Participants in the prospective study were aged roughly 18 to 89 years, lived in 24 United States geographic areas, and enrolled through a virtual design. To assign participants to cohorts, the prospective study relied on clinical history that participants themselves reported in a screening survey and a study questionnaire. Mobile phlebotomists in the prospective study collected whole blood, serum and a nasopharyngeal or oropharyngeal swab from every participant. Prospective study participants could optionally give additional blood draws and questionnaires over an approximately 2-month period. Before DNA extraction, blood samples from the prospective study were shipped at room temperature or frozen. V gives up 3 bases and J gives up 3 bases, and the segment between their germline ends measures 8 bases. The germline V gene yields MNHNS for CDR1 and SASEGT for CDR2. The CDR3 measures 14 amino acids from cysteine to phenylalanine. Only the CDR3 region is kept as DNA, spanning 42 bases read in frame from base 1.

Points on this clone: Its antigen is not yet known. Base qualities were left out, and no much larger clone turns up one base away.

Sequenced: PBMCs or T cells enriched from blood (not recorded which). The V and J genes are TRBV6-1 and TRBJ2-2, with the D gene not confidently named. The clonotype comes from a middle-aged woman with acute COVID-19. DNA sequence: TGTGCCAGCAGTGAGCTGCGCTACACCGGGGAGCTGTTTTTT. Its amino acids are CASSELRYTGELFF.